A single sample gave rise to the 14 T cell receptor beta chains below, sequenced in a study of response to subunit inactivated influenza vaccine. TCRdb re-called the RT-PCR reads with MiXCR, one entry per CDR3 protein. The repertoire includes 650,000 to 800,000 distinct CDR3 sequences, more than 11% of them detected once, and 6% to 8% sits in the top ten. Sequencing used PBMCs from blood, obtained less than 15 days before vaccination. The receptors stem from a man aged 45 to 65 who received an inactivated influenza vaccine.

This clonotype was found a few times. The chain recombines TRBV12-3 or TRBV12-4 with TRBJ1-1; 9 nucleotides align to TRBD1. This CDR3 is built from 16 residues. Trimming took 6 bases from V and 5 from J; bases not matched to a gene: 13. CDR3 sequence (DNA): TGTGCCAGCAGCAACAGGGGGCGCACCGCGAATACTGAAGCTTTCTTT. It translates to CASSNRGRTANTEAFF.

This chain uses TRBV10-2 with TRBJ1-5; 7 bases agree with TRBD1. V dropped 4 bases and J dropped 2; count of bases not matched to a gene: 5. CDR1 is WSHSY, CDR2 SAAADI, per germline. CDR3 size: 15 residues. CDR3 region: CASSAGQYRNQPQHF. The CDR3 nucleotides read TGCGCCAGCAGTGCGGGACAGTATCGCAATCAGCCCCAGCATTTT.

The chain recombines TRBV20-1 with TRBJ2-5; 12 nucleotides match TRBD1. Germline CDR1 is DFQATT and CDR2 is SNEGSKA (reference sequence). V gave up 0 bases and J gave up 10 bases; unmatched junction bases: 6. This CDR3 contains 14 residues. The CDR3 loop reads CSARDPGQGALQYF. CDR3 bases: TGCAGTGCTAGAGATCCGGGACAGGGGGCCCTCCAGTACTTC.

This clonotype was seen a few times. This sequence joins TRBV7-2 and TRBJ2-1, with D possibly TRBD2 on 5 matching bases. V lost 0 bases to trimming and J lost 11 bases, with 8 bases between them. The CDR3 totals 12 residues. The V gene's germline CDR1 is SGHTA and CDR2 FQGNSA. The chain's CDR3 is CASSLALAQQFF. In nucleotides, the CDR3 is TGTGCCAGCAGCTTAGCTCTAGCCCAGCAGTTCTTC.

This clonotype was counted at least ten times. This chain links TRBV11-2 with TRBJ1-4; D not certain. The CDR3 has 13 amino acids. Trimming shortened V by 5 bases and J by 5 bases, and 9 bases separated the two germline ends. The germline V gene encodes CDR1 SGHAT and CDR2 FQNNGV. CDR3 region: CASSVHRNEKLFF. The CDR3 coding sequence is TGTGCCAGCAGCGTCCACAGAAATGAAAAACTGTTTTTT. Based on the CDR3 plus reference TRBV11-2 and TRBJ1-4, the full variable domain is EAGVAQSPRYKIIEKRQSVAFWCNPISGHATLYWYQQILGQGPKLLIQFQNNGVVDDSQLPKDRFSAERLKGVDSTLKIQPAKLEDSAVYLCASSVHRNEKLFFGSGTQLSVL.

Here the CDR3 DNA reads TGCGCCAGCAGCCGCGTACAGGAGAACTACGAGCAGTACTTC. Its protein is CASSRVQENYEQYF. The genes are TRBV5-1 and TRBJ2-7, with D possibly being TRBD1 (5 bases). CDR3 length: 14 amino acids. Per the germline V gene, CDR1 is SGHRS and CDR2 is YFSETQ. Trimming took off 4 bases at V and 3 bases at J, with 14 bases between the two ends.

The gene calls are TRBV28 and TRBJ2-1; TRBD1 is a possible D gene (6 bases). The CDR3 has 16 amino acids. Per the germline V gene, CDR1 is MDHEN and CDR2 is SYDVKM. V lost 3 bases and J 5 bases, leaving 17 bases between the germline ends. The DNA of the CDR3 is TGTGCCAGCAGTTTCTTGGGATCGGACAGCAACAATGAGCAGTTCTTC. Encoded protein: CASSFLGSDSNNEQFF.

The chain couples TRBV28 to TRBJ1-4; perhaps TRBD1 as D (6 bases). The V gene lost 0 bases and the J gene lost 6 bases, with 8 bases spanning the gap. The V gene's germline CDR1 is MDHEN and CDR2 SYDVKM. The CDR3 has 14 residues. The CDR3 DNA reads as TGTGCCAGCAGTTTATGGGGGGGCGATGAAAAACTGTTTTTT. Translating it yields CASSLWGGDEKLFF.

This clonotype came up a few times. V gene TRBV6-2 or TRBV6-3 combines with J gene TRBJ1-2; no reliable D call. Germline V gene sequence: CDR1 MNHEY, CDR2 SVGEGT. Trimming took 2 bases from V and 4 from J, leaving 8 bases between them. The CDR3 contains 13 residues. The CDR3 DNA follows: TGTGCCAGCAGTTACCCCGGGATCTATGGCTACACCTTC. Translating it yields CASSYPGIYGYTF.

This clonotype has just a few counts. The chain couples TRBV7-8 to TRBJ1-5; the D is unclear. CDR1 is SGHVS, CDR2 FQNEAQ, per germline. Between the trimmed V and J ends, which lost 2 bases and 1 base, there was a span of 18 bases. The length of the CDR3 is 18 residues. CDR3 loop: CASSLLRSAEPSNQPQHF. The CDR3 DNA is TGTGCCAGCAGCTTACTCCGTTCGGCAGAACCAAGCAATCAGCCCCAGCATTTT.

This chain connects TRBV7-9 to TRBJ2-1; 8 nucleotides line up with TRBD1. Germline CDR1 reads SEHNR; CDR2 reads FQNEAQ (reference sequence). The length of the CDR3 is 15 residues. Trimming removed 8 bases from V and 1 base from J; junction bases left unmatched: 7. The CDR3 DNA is TGTGCCAGCGCGCAGGGGGCGCGGTCCTACAATGAGCAGTTCTTC. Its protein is CASAQGARSYNEQFF.

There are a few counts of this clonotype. CDR3 protein: CASSPRFALDTQYF. Written as DNA, the CDR3 is TGCGCCAGCAGCCCCCGGTTCGCCTTAGATACGCAGTATTTT. J is TRBJ2-3 and V is TRBV5-1, with D hard to call. The CDR3 contains 14 residues. Germline CDR1 reads SGHRS; CDR2 reads YFSETQ. V shed 4 bases and J shed 5 bases, with 14 bases lying between them.

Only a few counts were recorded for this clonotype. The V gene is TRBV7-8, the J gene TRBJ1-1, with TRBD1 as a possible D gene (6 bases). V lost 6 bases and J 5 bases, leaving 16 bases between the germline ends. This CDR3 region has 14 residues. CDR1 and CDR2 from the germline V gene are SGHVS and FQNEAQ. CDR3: CASRIRGGGTEAFF. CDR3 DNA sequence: TGTGCCAGCAGGATCAGGGGCGGAGGGACTGAAGCTTTCTTT.

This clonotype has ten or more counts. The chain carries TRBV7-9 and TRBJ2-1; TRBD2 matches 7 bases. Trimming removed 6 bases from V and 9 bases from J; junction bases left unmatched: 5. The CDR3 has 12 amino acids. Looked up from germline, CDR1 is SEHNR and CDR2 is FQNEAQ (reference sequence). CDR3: CASSFGEGEQFF. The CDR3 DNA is TGTGCCAGCAGTTTCGGGGAGGGTGAGCAGTTCTTC.